The 24 T cell receptor beta chains below were found in one sample sequenced in a study of regulatory T cells in long-lasting Graves disease. Sequencing libraries for TCR beta were prepared with iRepertoire HTBI primers and Arm-PCR of CDR3 regions. Using its own MiXCR run on the multiplex PCR reads, TCRdb lists one record per CDR3 protein. The sample carries roughly 450,000 distinct CDR3 sequences, approximately 22% recorded once. Specified time point: persistent/refractory GD, antithyroid drugs over 5 years with positive TRAb. Scientists built the TCR library using RNA that was extracted from PBMCs. The source material was peripheral blood mononuclear cells (PBMCs), sampled when the disease was refractory, from a patient treated with antithyroid drugs. Receptors were obtained from a female donor with Graves disease.

This clonotype was detected ten times or more. The V gene is TRBV28, the J gene TRBJ2-7, with D hard to call. V was trimmed by 8 bases and J by 3 bases, leaving 2 bases between them. Germline V gene lookup returns CDR1 MDHEN and CDR2 SYDVKM. This CDR3 region has 9 residues. The CDR3 loop is CASRYEQYF. The CDR3, as DNA: TGTGCCAGCCGCTACGAGCAGTACTTC.

Note on this clonotype: Given a much more abundant clone one base away, this may be a read error. The chain links TRBV28 to TRBJ1-1; no definite D call. Trimming cost V 6 bases and J 6 bases, with 14 bases left between them. Germline values: CDR1 MDHEN, CDR2 SYDVKM. The CDR3 sequence is 13 residues long. In nucleotides, the CDR3 is TGTGCCAGCAGACTCAGACAAACTCCTGAAGCTTTCTTT. Protein sequence: CASRLRQTPEAFF.

This clonotype was detected ten times or more. V is TRBV12-3 or TRBV12-4 and J is TRBJ1-6; 10 bases are a match to TRBD1. The CDR3 length is 14 residues. Trimming cost V 4 bases and J 7 bases; bases outside gene matches: 1. Here the CDR3 DNA reads TGTGCCAGCAGTTCGGGACAGGGGAATTCACCCCTCCACTTT. It yields the protein CASSSGQGNSPLHF.

This clonotype was seen repeatedly, ten times or more. J is TRBJ2-5 and V is TRBV20-1, with D possibly matching TRBD2 (6 bases). Germline values: CDR1 DFQATT, CDR2 SNEGSKA (reference sequence). The CDR3 consists of 13 residues. Trimming stripped 6 bases from V and 2 bases from J, with 13 bases between. Here the CDR3 DNA reads TGCAGTGCCCGGGTCGGGGGTCAAGAGACCCAGTACTTC. Encoded protein: CSARVGGQETQYF.

The chain couples TRBV3-1 to TRBJ1-2; 7 bases agree with TRBD1. CDR1 and CDR2 from the germline V gene are LGHDT and YNNKEL (reference sequence). J was trimmed by 5 bases and V by 0 bases; bases with no gene match: 6. This CDR3 contains 15 residues. The CDR3 coding sequence is TGTGCCAGCAGCCAAGACCCATCAGGGGGATATGGCTACACCTTC. Translating gives CASSQDPSGGYGYTF.

This clonotype was counted only a few times. The chain links TRBV6-1 to TRBJ2-7; 12 bases align to TRBD1. V was pared by 3 bases and J by 8 bases, with 11 bases of the junction left unmatched. Germline lookup yields CDR1 MNHNS and CDR2 SASEGT. This CDR3 has 16 amino acids. This CDR3 reads CASSDLGGTGGYQQYF. DNA for the CDR3: TGTGCCAGCAGTGACCTCGGGGGGACAGGGGGCTATCAGCAGTACTTC.

On this clonotype: Given a much more abundant clone one base away, this may be a read error. J is TRBJ2-6 and V is TRBV15, with D hard to call. Germline V gives CDR1 LNHNV, CDR2 YYDKDF (reference sequence). There are 14 residues in the CDR3. Here the CDR3 reads CTSRPTSGANVLTF. The CDR3, as DNA: TGTACCAGCAGGCCGACGTCTGGGGCCAACGTCCTGACTTTC.

This clonotype was seen a handful of times. J is TRBJ2-7 and V is TRBV20-1; tentatively, D is TRBD1 or TRBD2 (6 bases each). Trimming shortened V by 0 bases and J by 0 bases, and 21 bases separated the two germline ends. Germline V gene lookup returns CDR1 DFQATT and CDR2 SNEGSKA (reference sequence). The CDR3 loop spans 18 amino acids. The CDR3 region has the DNA TGCAGTGCTAGAGATACGGGGGCGATGGGCAGTGCCTCCTACGAGCAGTACTTC. Translating it yields CSARDTGAMGSASYEQYF.

This clonotype was recorded many times. The chain employs TRBV5-1 and TRBJ2-2, with unresolved D. The germline V gene encodes CDR1 SGHRS and CDR2 YFSETQ. This CDR3 has 15 residues. V shed 0 bases and J shed 0 bases, with 6 bases lying between them. CDR3 region: CASSLGSSNTGELFF. CDR3 DNA sequence: TGCGCCAGCAGCTTGGGCAGTTCGAACACCGGGGAGCTGTTTTTT.

CDR3 amino acids: CASSDPDRVSQPQHF. Written as DNA, the CDR3 is TGCGCCAGCAGTGACCCCGACAGGGTCAGTCAGCCCCAGCATTTT. The chain recombines TRBV10-1 with TRBJ1-5, with TRBD1 identical over 7 bases. This CDR3 has 15 amino acids. Germline values: CDR1 WNHNN, CDR2 SYGVQD (reference sequence). V lost 3 bases and J lost 6; bases outside the gene matches: 8.

The genes are TRBV6-1 and TRBJ2-3; the match to TRBD1 covers 9 bases. J gave up 1 base and V 7 bases, and 3 bases lay outside the gene matches. The CDR3 loop spans 14 amino acids. Germline V CDR1 and CDR2: MNHNS, SASEGT. The chain's CDR3 is CASNTGGGTDTQYF. The CDR3 DNA sequence: TGTGCCAGCAACACAGGGGGCGGCACAGATACGCAGTATTTT.

This chain links TRBV27 with TRBJ2-2, with 9 bases that match TRBD1. The trim removed 0 bases at V and 1 base at J, leaving 9 bases unmatched. This CDR3 has 19 amino acids. Germline values: CDR1 MNHEY, CDR2 SMNVEV (reference sequence). CDR3 DNA: TGTGCCAGCAGTTTATCCACAATTTCGGACAGGGGGAACACCGGGGAGCTGTTTTTT. This codes for CASSLSTISDRGNTGELFF.

V is TRBV7-8 and J is TRBJ2-7; 9 nucleotides match TRBD1. The junction had 6 bases not matched to a gene; V was cut back by 3 bases and J by 6 bases. The CDR3 has 14 amino acids. From germline, CDR1 is SGHVS and CDR2 FQNEAQ. The CDR3 region is CASSFGTGNVEQYF. CDR3 nucleotide sequence: TGTGCCAGCAGCTTCGGGACAGGGAATGTCGAGCAGTACTTC.

The chain couples TRBV6-2 or TRBV6-3 to TRBJ2-4; tentative D call: TRBD2 (5 bases). CDR1 is MNHEY, CDR2 SVGEGT, per germline. Trimming left V 2 bases short and J 4 bases short, with 9 bases between. The CDR3 contains 14 residues. CDR3 sequence (DNA): TGTGCCAGCAGTTACCCCGAGCGGAAAAACATTCAGTACTTC. This gives the protein CASSYPERKNIQYF.

This clonotype was counted ten times or more. The chain uses TRBV7-2 and TRBJ1-4; 10 bases fit TRBD1. This CDR3 contains 15 residues. In germline, CDR1 is SGHTA, CDR2 FQGNSA. The V segment lost 4 bases and the J segment 5 bases; nucleotides outside the gene matches: 4. CDR3 protein: CASSSPGQGNEKLFF. CDR3 nucleotides: TGTGCCAGCAGCTCACCGGGACAGGGGAATGAAAAACTGTTTTTT.

This clonotype was picked up many times. The chain couples TRBV29-1 to TRBJ1-1; D unclear. This CDR3 spans 13 amino acids. V gave up 7 bases and J gave up 1 base, with 13 bases separating them. The germline V gene has CDR1 SQVTM and CDR2 ANQGSEA. CDR3 coding DNA: TGCAGCGCTCCAGGACTGACGAACACTGAAGCTTTCTTT. It specifies CSAPGLTNTEAFF.

This clonotype was seen ten or more times. The CDR3 reads CASSQGLYQETQYF. The CDR3 nucleotides are TGTGCCAGCAGCCAGGGACTGTACCAAGAGACCCAGTACTTC. This chain links TRBV7-2 with TRBJ2-5; the D gene is possibly TRBD2 (6 bases). Germline V gene lookup returns CDR1 SGHTA and CDR2 FQGNSA. Trimming cost V 5 bases and J 0 bases, with 10 bases left between them. The CDR3 runs to 14 residues. The whole variable domain, filled in from reference TRBV7-2 and TRBJ2-5, reads GAGVSQSPSNKVTEKGKDVELRCDPISGHTALYWYRQSLGQGLEFLIYFQGNSAPDKSGLPSDRFSAERTGGSVSTLTIQRTQQEDSAVYLCASSQGLYQETQYFGPGTRLLVL.

There are a few counts of this clonotype. V gene TRBV9 combines with J gene TRBJ2-7; TRBD2 aligns across 7 bases. The CDR3 covers 14 residues. With 0 bases clipped from V and 6 bases from J, the junction kept 6 bases outside the gene matches. CDR1 and CDR2 from the germline V gene are SGDLS and YYNGEE. Here the CDR3 reads CASSVVSTSSEQYF. CDR3 sequence (DNA): TGTGCCAGCAGCGTAGTGTCGACTAGCTCCGAGCAGTACTTC.

This clonotype was counted a few times. The germline gene is not matched at one end of the junction; a read error may be the cause. The chain combines TRBV5-4 with TRBJ2-5; 8 bases are a match to TRBD2. CDR3 length equals 15 residues. From germline, CDR1 is SGHNT and CDR2 YYREEE (reference sequence). The CDR3 DNA is TGTGCCAGCCGCTTTTGGGCGGGAGGAGGGGAGACCCAGTACTTC. This codes for CASRFWAGGGETQYF.

The CDR3: CASSPIDQNYNEQFF. DNA for the CDR3: TGTGCCAGCAGCCCCATTGACCAGAACTACAATGAGCAGTTCTTC. The chain links TRBV28 to TRBJ2-1; no clear D gene. Trimming pared 6 bases from V and 3 bases from J, leaving 15 bases between. The CDR3 has 15 residues. The germline CDR1 and CDR2 sequences are MDHEN and SYDVKM.

This clonotype was observed a handful of times. The chain couples TRBV4-3 to TRBJ2-7; 7 nucleotides agree with TRBD1. The CDR3 covers 13 residues. Germline V gives CDR1 LGHNA, CDR2 YSLEER. Trimming cost V 3 bases and J 5 bases; bases outside gene matches: 4. The CDR3 coding sequence is TGCGCCAGCAGCCATGACAGGGCCCACGAGCAGTACTTC. Encoded protein: CASSHDRAHEQYF.

Many counts were recorded for this clonotype. The chain couples TRBV5-6 to TRBJ2-5; D possibly corresponds to TRBD1 (6 bases). The germline V gene encodes CDR1 SGHDT and CDR2 YYEEEE. V was clipped by 4 bases and J by 0 bases, with 7 bases between them. The CDR3 contains 13 residues. In DNA form, the CDR3 reads TGTGCCAGCAGCCAGGGGCACCAAGAGACCCAGTACTTC. The encoded protein is CASSQGHQETQYF.

This clonotype occurred many times. The rearrangement uses TRBV2 and TRBJ1-2; 10 bases fit TRBD1. Trimming removed 6 bases from V and 4 bases from J; junction bases left unmatched: 8. This CDR3 is built from 15 residues. CDR1 SNHLY and CDR2 FYNNEI come from the germline V gene. CDR3 residues: CASRAGTGVSYGYTF. The CDR3 bases are TGTGCCAGCAGGGCCGGGACAGGGGTTAGCTATGGCTACACCTTC.

This clonotype was observed a handful of times. A far larger clone is one base from this, pointing to a likely read error. The chain has TRBV3-1 and TRBJ2-7, with D uncertain. Germline loops: CDR1 LGHDT, CDR2 YNNKEL (reference sequence). V lost 2 bases and J lost 3, with 5 bases in between. This CDR3 is built from 12 residues. CDR3 nucleotide sequence: TGTGCCAGCAGCCAACGGGTCTACGAGCAGTACTTC. Translation: CASSQRVYEQYF.